This TCR beta chain was recovered during a study of T cell repertoires in cytomegalovirus infection. The overall study: HLA-B-restricted CMV epitopes that are well studied were used alongside recently identified HLA-C-restricted ones. Public signatures in TCR beta pointed to CMV infection and matching HLA type. Study results and caveats: CMV carriers with the relevant HLA were identified by cumulative public TCR beta family frequency.

The CDR3 runs to 14 residues. Germline CDR1 reads SGHTA; CDR2 reads FQGNSA. V lost 2 bases and J lost 7; bases outside the gene matches: 5. This clonotype was recorded at least ten times. Antigen: not known. TCRdb re-called the reads through MiXCR, storing one row per CDR3 protein. The table records about 350,000 distinct CDR3 sequences, roughly 34% of them present only once. The material was cultured PBMCs, obtained from culture after CMV antigen stimulation. The chain links TRBV7-2 to TRBJ2-3, with 8 bases identical to TRBD2. The clonotype was recovered from a human donor in good health (CMV status not recorded). Some clones in this sample may be carry-over from other donors' samples. The CDR3 nucleotides read TGTGCCAGCAGCTTAACGGGAGGGCTGAATACGCAGTATTTT. Translating it yields CASSLTGGLNTQYF.